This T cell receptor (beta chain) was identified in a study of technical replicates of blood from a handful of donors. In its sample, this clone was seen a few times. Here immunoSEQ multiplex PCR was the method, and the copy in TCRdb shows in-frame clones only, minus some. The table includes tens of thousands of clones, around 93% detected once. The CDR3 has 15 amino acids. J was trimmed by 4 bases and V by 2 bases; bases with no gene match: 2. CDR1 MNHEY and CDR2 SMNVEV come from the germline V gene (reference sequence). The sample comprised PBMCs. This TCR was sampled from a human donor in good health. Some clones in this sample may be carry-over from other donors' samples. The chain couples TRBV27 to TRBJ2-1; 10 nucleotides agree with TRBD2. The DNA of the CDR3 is TGTGCCAGCAGTTTACTAGCGGGGGCTTACAATGAGCAGTTCTTC. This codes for CASSLLAGAYNEQFF.